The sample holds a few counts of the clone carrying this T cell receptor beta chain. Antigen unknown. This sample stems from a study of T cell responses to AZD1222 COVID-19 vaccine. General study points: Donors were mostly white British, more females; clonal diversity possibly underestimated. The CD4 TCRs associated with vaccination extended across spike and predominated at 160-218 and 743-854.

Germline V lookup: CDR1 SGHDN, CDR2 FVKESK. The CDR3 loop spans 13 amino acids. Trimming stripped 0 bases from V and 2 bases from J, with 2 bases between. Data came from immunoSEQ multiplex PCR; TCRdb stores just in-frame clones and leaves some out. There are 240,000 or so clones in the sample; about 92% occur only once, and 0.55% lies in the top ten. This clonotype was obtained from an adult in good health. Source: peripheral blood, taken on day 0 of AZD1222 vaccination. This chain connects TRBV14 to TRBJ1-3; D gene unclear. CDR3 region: CASSQDPGNTIYF. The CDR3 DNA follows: TGTGCCAGCAGCCAAGACCCTGGAAACACCATATATTTT. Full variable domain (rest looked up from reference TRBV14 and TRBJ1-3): EAGVTQFPSHSVIEKGQTVTLRCDPISGHDNLYWYRRVMGKEIKFLLHFVKESKQDESGMPNNRFLAERTGGTYSTLKVQPAELEDSGVYFCASSQDPGNTIYFGEGSWLTVV.